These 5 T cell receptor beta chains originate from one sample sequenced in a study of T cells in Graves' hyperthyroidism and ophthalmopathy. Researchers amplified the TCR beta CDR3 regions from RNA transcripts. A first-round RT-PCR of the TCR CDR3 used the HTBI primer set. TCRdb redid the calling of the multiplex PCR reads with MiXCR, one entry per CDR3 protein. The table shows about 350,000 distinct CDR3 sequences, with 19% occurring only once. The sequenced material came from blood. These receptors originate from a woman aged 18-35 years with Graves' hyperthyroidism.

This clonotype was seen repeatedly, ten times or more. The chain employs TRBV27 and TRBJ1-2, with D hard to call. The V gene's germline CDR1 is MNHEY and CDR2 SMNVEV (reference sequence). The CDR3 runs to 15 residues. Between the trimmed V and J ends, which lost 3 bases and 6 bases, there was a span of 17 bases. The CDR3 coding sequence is TGTGCCAGCAGTTTGGGCAGAACTGGGTCCAATGGCTACACCTTC. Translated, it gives CASSLGRTGSNGYTF.

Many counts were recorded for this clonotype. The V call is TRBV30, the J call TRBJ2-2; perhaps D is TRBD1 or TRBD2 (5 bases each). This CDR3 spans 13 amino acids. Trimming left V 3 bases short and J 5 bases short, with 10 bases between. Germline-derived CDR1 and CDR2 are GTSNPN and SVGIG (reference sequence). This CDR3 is CAWRGRGTGELFF. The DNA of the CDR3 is TGTGCCTGGAGGGGACGAGGTACCGGGGAGCTGTTTTTT.

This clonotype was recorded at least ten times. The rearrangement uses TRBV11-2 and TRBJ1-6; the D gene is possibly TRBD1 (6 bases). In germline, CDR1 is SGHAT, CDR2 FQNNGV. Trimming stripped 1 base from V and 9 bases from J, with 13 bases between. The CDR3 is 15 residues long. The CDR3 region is CASSLAAGEGSPLHF. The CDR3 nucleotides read TGTGCCAGCAGCTTAGCCGCAGGGGAAGGTTCACCCCTCCACTTT.

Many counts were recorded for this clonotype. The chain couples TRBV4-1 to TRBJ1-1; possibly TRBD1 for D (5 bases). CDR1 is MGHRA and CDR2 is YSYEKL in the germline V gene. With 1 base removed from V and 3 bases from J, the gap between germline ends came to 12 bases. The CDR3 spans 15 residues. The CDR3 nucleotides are TGCGCCAGCAGCCAAGGGGGCCGGACTCACACTGAAGCTTTCTTT. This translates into CASSQGGRTHTEAFF.

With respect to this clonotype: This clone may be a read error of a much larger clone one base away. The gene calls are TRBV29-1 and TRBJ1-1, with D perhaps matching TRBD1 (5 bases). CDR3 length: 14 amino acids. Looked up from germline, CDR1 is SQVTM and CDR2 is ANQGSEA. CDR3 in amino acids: CSVTGRTKYTEAIF. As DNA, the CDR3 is TGCAGCGTTACGGGACGGACAAAATACACTGAAGCTATCTTT.